This T cell receptor beta chain was captured in a study of blood T cell repertoires in COVID-19. For the study at large: The United States, Italy and Spain supplied acute and convalescent COVID-19 samples. The cDNA or gDNA used as material had been derived from T cells, B-cell-depleted T cells, or PBMCs.

Germline V gene data show CDR1 as LNHDA and CDR2 as SQIVND (reference sequence). V lost 5 bases and J lost 1; bases outside the gene matches: 5. This CDR3 is built from 16 residues. In the authors' workflow: Reference gene primer amplification yielded estimated nucleated cell counts. Sequencing used immunoSEQ multiplex PCR; TCRdb keeps in-frame clones, though not all of them. The V and J calls and clone size are taken from that table; D and trimming were inferred from the DNA. This sample has 180,000 or so clones, with about nine tenths found just once. Sequenced material: peripheral blood. The clonotype was recovered from a man between 18 and 35 years old with active or convalescent COVID-19. This rearrangement joins TRBV19 to TRBJ2-1; TRBD2 matches 10 bases. The CDR3 spells CASSVQAGGSYNEQFF. CDR3 DNA sequence: TGTGCCAGTAGTGTCCAAGCGGGAGGGTCCTACAATGAGCAGTTCTTC.